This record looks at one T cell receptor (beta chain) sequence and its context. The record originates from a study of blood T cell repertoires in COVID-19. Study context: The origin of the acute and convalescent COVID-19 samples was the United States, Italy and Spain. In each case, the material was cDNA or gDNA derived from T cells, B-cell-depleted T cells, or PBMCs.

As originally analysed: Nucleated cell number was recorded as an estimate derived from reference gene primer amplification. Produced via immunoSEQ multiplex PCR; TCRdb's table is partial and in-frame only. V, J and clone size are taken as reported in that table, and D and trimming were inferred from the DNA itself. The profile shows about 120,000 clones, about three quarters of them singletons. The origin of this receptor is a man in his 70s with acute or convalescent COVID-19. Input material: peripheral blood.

The CDR3 loop is CASSVGSSGSHNEQFF. The DNA for the CDR3 is TGTGCCAGCAGCGTAGGTTCTAGCGGGAGTCACAATGAGCAGTTCTTC. The V and J genes are TRBV9 and TRBJ2-1; TRBD2 matches 10 bases. Germline loops: CDR1 SGDLS, CDR2 YYNGEE. V shed 0 bases and J 5 bases; nucleotides not matched to a gene: 5. The CDR3 spans 16 residues.